These 24 T cell receptor beta chains originate from one sample sequenced in a study of blood T cell repertoires in COVID-19. TCRdb's table, derived via immunoSEQ multiplex PCR, lists solely in-frame clones and lacks some. This sample has a few hundred thousand clones, with approximately 86% found just once. The sample taken for sequencing was PBMCs or T cells enriched from blood (not recorded which). These receptors all stem from a woman between 18 and 29 years old who had recovered from COVID-19.

The chain links TRBV6-2 or TRBV6-3 to TRBJ1-1; no reliable D call. The CDR3 is made up of 14 amino acids. V lost 0 bases, J lost 6 bases, and 11 bases lay in between. In germline, CDR1 is MNHEY, CDR2 SVGEGT. This chain's CDR3 is CASSYSFGFAEAFF. The CDR3 nucleotides are TGTGCCAGCAGTTACTCCTTCGGTTTCGCTGAAGCTTTCTTT.

The V gene is TRBV4-3, the J gene TRBJ1-1, with 9 nucleotides matching TRBD1. Germline V gene sequence: CDR1 LGHNA, CDR2 YSLEER. Trimming removed 4 bases from V and 3 bases from J; junction bases left unmatched: 6. The CDR3 length is 15 residues. In DNA form, the CDR3 reads TGCGCCAGCAGCCTTATGACAGGGGGGGACACTGAAGCTTTCTTT. As protein: CASSLMTGGDTEAFF.

V is TRBV2 and J is TRBJ2-7; D is undetermined. V lost 2 bases, J lost 6 bases, and 8 bases lay in between. The CDR3 runs to 12 residues. Germline V gene lookup returns CDR1 SNHLY and CDR2 FYNNEI. The DNA for the CDR3 is TGTGCCAGCAGTGAACGGCCGGGCGAGCAGTACTTC. Amino acid sequence: CASSERPGEQYF. The full variable domain, completed using reference TRBV2 and TRBJ2-7, is EPEVTQTPSHQVTQMGQEVILRCVPISNHLYFYWYRQILGQKVEFLVSFYNNEISEKSEIFDDQFSVERPDGSNFTLKIRSTKLEDSAMYFCASSERPGEQYFGPGTRLTVT.

The V and J genes are TRBV4-3 and TRBJ1-5; TRBD1 agrees at 7 bases. The CDR3 is made up of 15 amino acids. J lost 5 bases, V lost 0 bases, and 4 bases had no gene match. Germline values: CDR1 LGHNA, CDR2 YSLEER. The CDR3 is CASSQDQGEDQPQHF. The CDR3 bases are TGCGCCAGCAGCCAAGACCAGGGGGAGGATCAGCCCCAGCATTTT.

The chain recombines TRBV30 with TRBJ2-3; the D gene is possibly TRBD2 (5 bases). The CDR3 has 14 amino acids. The V and J ends lost 3 bases and 6 bases respectively, with 16 bases between them. Per germline, CDR1 GTSNPN and CDR2 SVGIG (reference sequence). CDR3 DNA sequence: TGTGCCTGGAGACGAAGGCAGTCGGGGGATACGCAGTATTTT. Translating it yields CAWRRRQSGDTQYF.

The rearrangement links TRBV13 to TRBJ1-1, with 11 bases aligning to TRBD1. This CDR3 contains 16 residues. V lost 4 bases and J lost 4; bases outside the gene matches: 8. The germline V gene has CDR1 PRHDT and CDR2 FYEKMQ (reference sequence). CDR3 sequence: CASSSSGTGGITEAFF. CDR3 sequence (DNA): TGTGCCAGCAGCTCCTCCGGGACAGGGGGTATCACTGAAGCTTTCTTT.

Remarks on this clone: The same CDR3 is also encoded by other DNA sequences in this sample. V is TRBV7-2 and J is TRBJ2-7, with a weak D call TRBD2 (7 bases). The germline gives CDR1 SGHTA, CDR2 FQGNSA. V was shortened by 5 bases and J by 2 bases, with 13 bases between the two germline ends. The CDR3 is made up of 14 amino acids. The CDR3 DNA sequence: TGTGCCAGCAGCCCCGCCGGGGGGCCCTACGAGCAGTACTTC. This sequence encodes CASSPAGGPYEQYF.

The gene calls are TRBV29-1 and TRBJ1-2, with a tentative D call TRBD1 (6 bases). The germline V and J ends were trimmed by 5 bases and 8 bases, with 12 bases remaining between them. Germline V gene sequence: CDR1 SQVTM, CDR2 ANQGSEA. There are 11 residues in the CDR3. In DNA form, the CDR3 reads TGCAGCGTTACAGGGCTCTCGGGCTACACCTTC. Its protein is CSVTGLSGYTF. Full variable domain (remainder filled in from reference TRBV29-1 and TRBJ1-2): SAVISQKPSRDICQRGTSLTIQCQVDSQVTMMFWYRQQPGQSLTLIATANQGSEATYESGFVIDKFPISRPNLTFSTLTVSNMSPEDSSIYLCSVTGLSGYTFGSGTRLTVV.

This clone turned up a few times. This rearrangement joins TRBV4-1 to TRBJ1-6; TRBD1 is a possible D gene (5 bases). CDR3 length: 16 residues. Between the trimmed V and J ends, which lost 0 bases and 6 bases, there was a span of 12 bases. In germline, CDR1 is MGHRA, CDR2 YSYEKL. CDR3 nucleotides: TGCGCCAGCAGCCAAGATTTAGGGGTACTTAATTCACCCCTCCACTTT. Protein: CASSQDLGVLNSPLHF.

This clone came up a few times. This chain joins TRBV4-2 and TRBJ1-1, with a possible D match to TRBD1 (5 bases). CDR1 is LGHNA, CDR2 YNFKEQ, per germline. The CDR3 runs to 13 residues. Deletions cut 3 bases from V and 7 bases from J, with 12 bases between. The DNA for the CDR3 is TGTGCCAGCAGCCAGGCTCCCAGGGTTGAAGCTTTCTTT. The encoded protein is CASSQAPRVEAFF.

The V call is TRBV4-3, the J call TRBJ2-3; 8 positions agree with TRBD2. The CDR3 consists of 17 residues. J was trimmed by 0 bases and V by 4 bases; bases with no gene match: 9. Germline V gives CDR1 LGHNA, CDR2 YSLEER. The DNA for the CDR3 is TGCGCCAGCAGCCCCCATAAGCGGGGGCTTAGCACAGATACGCAGTATTTT. Encoded protein: CASSPHKRGLSTDTQYF.

The genes are TRBV5-5 and TRBJ1-1; D might be TRBD1 (6 bases). CDR1 and CDR2 from the germline V gene are SGHKS and YYEKEE (reference sequence). The CDR3 extends over 13 amino acids. With 6 bases removed from V and 1 base from J, the gap between germline ends came to 10 bases. Here the CDR3 reads CASTARGNTEAFF. The CDR3 DNA sequence: TGTGCCAGCACCGCCAGGGGGAACACTGAAGCTTTCTTT.

This chain connects TRBV4-3 to TRBJ1-2, with D perhaps matching TRBD1 (6 bases). The CDR3 contains 17 residues. Germline values: CDR1 LGHNA, CDR2 YSLEER. Trimming removed 1 base at V and 0 bases at J, with 15 bases between. CDR3 bases: TGCGCCAGCAGCCAAGTGGCAGGGGCCCTCACTAACTATGGCTACACCTTC. Amino acids: CASSQVAGALTNYGYTF.

The V gene is TRBV6-5, the J gene TRBJ2-5; possible D gene TRBD1, 5 bases. The CDR3 length is 14 residues. V was shortened by 7 bases and J by 1 base, with 13 bases between the two germline ends. Germline V gene sequence: CDR1 MNHEY, CDR2 SVGAGI. The CDR3 coding sequence is TGTGCCAGCATGTTGACAGTAGGCCAAGAGACCCAGTACTTC. The encoded protein is CASMLTVGQETQYF.

V and J are TRBV5-1 and TRBJ1-1, with D possibly being TRBD1 (5 bases). CDR3 length: 16 amino acids. V dropped 1 base and J dropped 0 bases, with 13 bases sitting between them. Germline V gene data show CDR1 as SGHRS and CDR2 as YFSETQ. This CDR3 reads CASSLRRRGMNTEAFF. The CDR3 bases are TGCGCCAGCAGCTTGAGGCGGCGGGGGATGAACACTGAAGCTTTCTTT.

This clone was observed once. The chain links TRBV7-2 to TRBJ1-3; D possibly corresponds to TRBD1 (5 bases). This CDR3 comprises 15 residues. Trimming took 1 base from V and 2 from J, leaving 9 bases between them. From germline, CDR1 is SGHTA and CDR2 FQGNSA. The CDR3: CASSLVGVPGNTIYF. The CDR3 DNA reads as TGTGCCAGCAGCTTAGTAGGGGTGCCTGGAAACACCATATATTTT.

This chain uses TRBV6-2 or TRBV6-3 with TRBJ1-5; 8 nucleotides agree with TRBD1. This CDR3 comprises 15 residues. The germline V gene encodes CDR1 MNHEY and CDR2 SVGEGT. V lost 5 bases to trimming and J lost 5 bases; unmatched junction nucleotides: 8. The CDR3 region has the DNA TGTGCCAGCAGTCCCAGGGGGCAGGGCTATCAGCCCCAGCATTTT. As protein: CASSPRGQGYQPQHF.

This rearrangement joins TRBV28 to TRBJ1-1, with D perhaps TRBD1 (5 bases). Trimming took 4 bases from V and 2 from J, leaving 17 bases between them. The CDR3 sequence is 16 residues long. Germline V gives CDR1 MDHEN, CDR2 SYDVKM. As DNA, the CDR3 is TGTGCCAGCAGTTCGGAGGGTAGAGGGACTAACACTGAAGCTTTCTTT. Translation: CASSSEGRGTNTEAFF.

The chain is built from TRBV7-3 and TRBJ1-1; D not certain. CDR3 length: 13 amino acids. V was clipped by 4 bases and J by 1 base, with 7 bases between them. Per the germline V gene, CDR1 is SGHTA and CDR2 is FQGTGA. The CDR3 DNA reads as TGTGCCAGCAGCTCGAACGGGAACACTGAAGCTTTCTTT. Residues: CASSSNGNTEAFF.

The chain employs TRBV11-2 and TRBJ2-2, with 8 bases fitting TRBD2. The V segment lost 4 bases and the J segment 7 bases; nucleotides outside the gene matches: 11. This CDR3 comprises 16 residues. Germline V gives CDR1 SGHAT, CDR2 FQNNGV. CDR3 residues: CASSSPGAGGFGELFF. CDR3 in DNA: TGTGCCAGCAGCTCCCCTGGGGCGGGAGGCTTCGGGGAGCTGTTTTTT.

This chain links TRBV5-6 with TRBJ2-1; 8 bases line up with TRBD2. Germline values: CDR1 SGHDT, CDR2 YYEEEE. The CDR3 has 17 residues. Trimming at V came to 3 bases and at J to 2 bases, leaving 10 bases not matched to a gene. The CDR3 loop reads CASSWRRLAITYNEQFF. CDR3 bases: TGTGCCAGCAGCTGGAGACGACTAGCGATCACCTACAATGAGCAGTTCTTC.

Here the CDR3 reads CASSLAGGHTEAFF. The DNA for the CDR3 is TGTGCCAGCAGCTTAGCCGGAGGGCACACTGAAGCTTTCTTT. The chain recombines TRBV7-2 with TRBJ1-1; D is unclear. Trimming removed 0 bases at V and 3 bases at J, with 8 bases between. Germline assignment: CDR1 SGHTA and CDR2 FQGNSA. The CDR3 runs 14 residues.

CDR3 amino acids: CASSQATTTGTTFTDTQYF. For the CDR3, the DNA is TGTGCCAGCAGCCAAGCCACAACTACCGGGACAACTTTCACAGATACGCAGTATTTT. This chain joins TRBV4-2 and TRBJ2-3; TRBD1 is a possible D gene (6 bases). Trimming cost V 1 base and J 2 bases, with 22 bases left between them. The germline V gene has CDR1 LGHNA and CDR2 YNFKEQ. The CDR3 loop spans 19 amino acids.

This chain connects TRBV29-1 to TRBJ1-2; unclear D gene. The V end was cut by 3 bases, the J end by 6 bases, with 11 bases between. The germline V gene has CDR1 SQVTM and CDR2 ANQGSEA. The CDR3 is 12 amino acids. The CDR3 DNA reads as TGCAGCGTTGAGAACAGATTTGATGGCTACACCTTC. Residues: CSVENRFDGYTF.